The source of this T cell receptor beta chain is a study of T cell repertoires in cytomegalovirus infection. This clonotype was counted a few times. Its antigen is not known. TCRdb re-analysed the reads in MiXCR, keeping a single row per CDR3 protein. The sample yields fewer than 1,000,000 distinct CDR3 sequences, roughly 31% seen once. The sequencing used cultured CD8+ T cells from PBMCs, collected from culture after CMV antigen stimulation. The TCR comes from a human donor in good health (CMV status not recorded). Some clones in this sample may be carry-over from other donors' samples.

The CDR3 coding sequence is TGTGCCAGCAGCTTAGAATCTAGGACAGGGCGTTATTTT. Residues: CASSLESRTGRYF. The chain combines TRBV7-9 with TRBJ2-3; 8 positions agree with TRBD1. Per the germline V gene, CDR1 is SEHNR and CDR2 is FQNEAQ (reference sequence). The CDR3 runs 13 residues. The junction had 9 bases not matched to a gene; V was cut back by 1 base and J by 15 bases.